Listed below are T cell receptor beta chains from one sample, sequenced in a study of blood T cell repertoires in COVID-19. Method: immunoSEQ multiplex PCR; TCRdb's copy keeps in-frame clones and lacks some. The sample records about 250,000 clones, about 86% being singletons. Sequencing was performed on peripheral blood. All receptors come from a man older than 75 with acute or convalescent COVID-19. Both conserved end residues are part of each CDR3. A D gene is named only where the DNA matches it firmly. Only part of the rows carry a size: once, few, many, or a class if the clone is expanded.

>TRBV7-8|-|TRBJ2-2|TRBD1
TGTGCCAGCAGCTTATGGGGACAGGGAATCAACACCGGGGAGCTGTTTTTT
CASSLWGQGINTGELFF
>TRBV19|-|TRBJ2-1|TRBD2
TGTGCCAGTAGTGGGACTAGCGGGAGGATAGAGTTCTTC
CASSGTSGRIEFF
>TRBV29-1|-|TRBJ1-2|TRBD1
TGCAGCGTAGATGACAGGGGGCGAAACTATGGCTACACCTTC
CSVDDRGRNYGYTF
>TRBV11-2|once|TRBJ1-6|-
TGTGCCAGCAGCTTACCAGGGTATTCACCCCTCCACTTT
CASSLPGYSPLHF
>TRBV6-6|-|TRBJ1-1|TRBD1
TGTGCCAGCAGCGGACAGGGGGCAACTGAAGCTTTCTTT
CASSGQGATEAFF
>TRBV9|-|TRBJ2-3|-
TGTGCCAGCAGCGTAGCTTGGGGGGGCACAGATACGCAGTATTTT
CASSVAWGGTDTQYF
>TRBV3-1/TRBV3-2|-|TRBJ2-1|-
TGTGCCAGCAGCCAAGATCCCACCCCGCGGTCCCACAATGAGCAGTTCTTC
CASSQDPTPRSHNEQFF
>TRBV5-5|-|TRBJ1-2|TRBD1
TGTGCCAGCAGCTTGGAACAGGGGGCCTTTGGCTACACCTTC
CASSLEQGAFGYTF
>TRBV28|-|TRBJ2-7|TRBD2
TGTGCCAGCAGTCCAGGGACTACCGGCTACGAGCAGTACTTC
CASSPGTTGYEQYF
>TRBV9|-|TRBJ1-2|-
TGTGCCAGCAGCGTAGATTCAGGGGTGGTCGGCTACACCTTC
CASSVDSGVVGYTF
>TRBV4-2|-|TRBJ2-5|TRBD2
TGTGCCAGCAGCCAAGCGGTAGGATCTAGCGGGAAGGGGACCCAGTACTTC
CASSQAVGSSGKGTQYF
>TRBV9|-|TRBJ2-3|TRBD2
TGTGCCAGCAGCCCCCTGGGGGGGAGCACAGATACGCAGTATTTT
CASSPLGGSTDTQYF
>TRBV19|-|TRBJ1-2|-
TGTGCCAGTAGTATGGTGGGGGCTGCGAACTATGGCTACACCTTC
CASSMVGAANYGYTF
>TRBV5-4|-|TRBJ1-3|TRBD1
TGTGCCAGCAGCTCCGGGACAGGGGTAGGAAACACCATATATTTT
CASSSGTGVGNTIYF
>TRBV27|-|TRBJ2-7|-
TGTGCCAGCAGTTCCGGACTGTACTACGAGCAGTACTTC
CASSSGLYYEQYF
>TRBV3-1/TRBV3-2|few|TRBJ1-2|-
TGTGCCAGCAGCCAAGATTTGCGGCAGACCCGAGGCTATGGCTACACCTTC
CASSQDLRQTRGYGYTF
>TRBV6-5|-|TRBJ2-1|TRBD2
TGTGCCAGCAGTTTTAGCGGGGAAGAGCAGTTCTTC
CASSFSGEEQFF
>TRBV12-3/TRBV12-4|once|TRBJ1-2|TRBD1
TGTGCCAGCAGTACAGGGGGCTATGGCTACACCTTC
CASSTGGYGYTF
>TRBV28|-|TRBJ1-2|-
TGTGCCAGCAGTGTCACAGTAACTAACTATGGCTACACCTTC
CASSVTVTNYGYTF
>TRBV15|-|TRBJ2-2|-
TGTGCCACCAGCAGAGACGTAACCGGGGAGCTGTTTTTT
CATSRDVTGELFF
>TRBV19|-|TRBJ2-3|TRBD2
TGTGCCAGTAAACTAGCGGGAGGCGCAGATACGCAGTATTTT
CASKLAGGADTQYF
>TRBV25-1|once|TRBJ1-2|-
TGTGCCAGCAGTGAATTGGCAGGCCTAAGTAATGGCTACACCTTC
CASSELAGLSNGYTF
>TRBV6-1|-|TRBJ1-4|-
TGTGCCAGCAGTGAGGGAACTGGGAGGGGGGAAAAACTGTTTTTT
CASSEGTGRGEKLFF
>TRBV5-1|-|TRBJ1-4|-
TGCGCCAGCAGCTCGCAGACAGCAACTAATGAAAAACTGTTTTTT
CASSSQTATNEKLFF
>TRBV7-2|-|TRBJ2-5|-
TGTGCCAGCAGCTCCAGGGGATCCCTAGCGGTACAAGAGACCCAGTACTTC
CASSSRGSLAVQETQYF
>TRBV10-3|-|TRBJ2-7|-
TGTGCTAGTCAGACCGGGGTTACCTACGAGCAGTACTTC
CASQTGVTYEQYF
>TRBV19|-|TRBJ2-7|TRBD2
TGTGCCAGTAGTAACCTAGCGGGGGACTACGAGCAGTACTTC
CASSNLAGDYEQYF
>TRBV7-3|-|TRBJ1-2|-
TGTGCCAGCAGTATTGACAGCACCTATGGCTACACCTTC
CASSIDSTYGYTF
>TRBV24-1|-|TRBJ2-1|-
TGTGCCACCAGTGATACGAGGACAAGCAATGAGCAGTTCTTC
CATSDTRTSNEQFF
>TRBV28|-|TRBJ2-7|TRBD2
TGTGCCAGCCGTCGGGTAGCGGGAGCTTACGAGCAGTACTTC
CASRRVAGAYEQYF
>TRBV5-5|-|TRBJ1-4|-
TGTGCCAGCAGCTTGGCAACAACTAATGAAAAACTGTTTTTT
CASSLATTNEKLFF
>TRBV28|-|TRBJ2-2|TRBD1
TGTGCCAGCACCTTCCTCCGGGACAGTTACACCGGGGAGCTGTTTTTT
CASTFLRDSYTGELFF
>TRBV3-1/TRBV3-2|-|TRBJ2-3|TRBD1
TGTGCCAGCAGCCATTCAGGGGGAAGGGGCACAGATACGCAGTATTTT
CASSHSGGRGTDTQYF
>TRBV9|-|TRBJ2-3|TRBD2
TGTGCCAGCAGCCCACTGACTAGCGAGAACACAGATACGCAGTATTTT
CASSPLTSENTDTQYF
>TRBV28|-|TRBJ2-7|-
TGTGCCAGCAGTAACAGGCTTCTTTCCTACGAGCAGTACTTC
CASSNRLLSYEQYF
>TRBV4-1|once|TRBJ2-7|-
TGCGCCAGCAGCCAAGAGGGCCTCCCCCCCTACGAGCAGTACTTC
CASSQEGLPPYEQYF
>TRBV28|-|TRBJ2-5|TRBD2
TGTGCCAGCACCATAGGGTCTAGCGGGAGCAGTAGGGAGACCCAGTACTTC
CASTIGSSGSSRETQYF